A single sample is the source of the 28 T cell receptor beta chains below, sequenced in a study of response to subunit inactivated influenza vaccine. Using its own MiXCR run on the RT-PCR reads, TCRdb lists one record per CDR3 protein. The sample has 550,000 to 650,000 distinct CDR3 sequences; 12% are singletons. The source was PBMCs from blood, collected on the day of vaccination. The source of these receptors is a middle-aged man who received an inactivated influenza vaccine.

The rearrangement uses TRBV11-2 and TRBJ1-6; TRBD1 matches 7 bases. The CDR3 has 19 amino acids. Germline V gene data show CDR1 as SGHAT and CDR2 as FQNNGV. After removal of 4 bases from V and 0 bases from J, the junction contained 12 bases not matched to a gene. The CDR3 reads CASSSYGQALSSYNSPLHF. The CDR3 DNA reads TGTGCCAGCAGCTCGTATGGACAGGCGTTAAGCTCCTATAATTCACCCCTCCACTTT.

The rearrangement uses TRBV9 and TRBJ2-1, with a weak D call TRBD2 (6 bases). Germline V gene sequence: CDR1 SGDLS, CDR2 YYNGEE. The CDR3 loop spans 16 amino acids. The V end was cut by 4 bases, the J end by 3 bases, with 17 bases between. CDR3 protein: CASSIGGSGIYNEQFF. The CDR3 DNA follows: TGTGCCAGCAGCATCGGTGGTAGCGGAATCTACAATGAGCAGTTCTTC.

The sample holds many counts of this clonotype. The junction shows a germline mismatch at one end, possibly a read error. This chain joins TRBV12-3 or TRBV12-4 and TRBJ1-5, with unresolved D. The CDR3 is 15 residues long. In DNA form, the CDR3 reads TGTGCCAGCAGCTTAGTATCCGGCAGCAATCAGCCCCAGCATTTT. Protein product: CASSLVSGSNQPQHF.

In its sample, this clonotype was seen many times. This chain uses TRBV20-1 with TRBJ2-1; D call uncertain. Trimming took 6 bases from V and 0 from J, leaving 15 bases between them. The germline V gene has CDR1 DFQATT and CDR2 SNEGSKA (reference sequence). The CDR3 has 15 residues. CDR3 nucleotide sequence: TGCAGTGCACCCCCCGGCAAGAGCTCCTACAATGAGCAGTTCTTC. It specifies CSAPPGKSSYNEQFF.

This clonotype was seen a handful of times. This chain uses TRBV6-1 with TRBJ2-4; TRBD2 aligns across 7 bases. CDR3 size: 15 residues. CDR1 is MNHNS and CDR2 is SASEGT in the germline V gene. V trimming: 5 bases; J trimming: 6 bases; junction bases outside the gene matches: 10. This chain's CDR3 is CASSTTSDWSNIQYF. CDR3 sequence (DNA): TGTGCCAGCAGTACCACTAGCGATTGGTCAAACATTCAGTACTTC.

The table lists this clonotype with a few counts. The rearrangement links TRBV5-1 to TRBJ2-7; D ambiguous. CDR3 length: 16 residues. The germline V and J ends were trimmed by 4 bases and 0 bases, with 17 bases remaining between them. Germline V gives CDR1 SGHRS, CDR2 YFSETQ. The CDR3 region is CASSPIGPPSSYEQYF. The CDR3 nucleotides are TGCGCCAGCAGCCCGATCGGGCCTCCCAGCTCCTACGAGCAGTACTTC.

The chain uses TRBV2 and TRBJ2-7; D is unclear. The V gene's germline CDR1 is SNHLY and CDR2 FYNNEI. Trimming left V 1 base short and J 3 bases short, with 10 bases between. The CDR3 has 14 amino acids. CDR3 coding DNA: TGTGCCAGCAGTGAAGAGACGACATTCTACGAGCAGTACTTC. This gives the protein CASSEETTFYEQYF.

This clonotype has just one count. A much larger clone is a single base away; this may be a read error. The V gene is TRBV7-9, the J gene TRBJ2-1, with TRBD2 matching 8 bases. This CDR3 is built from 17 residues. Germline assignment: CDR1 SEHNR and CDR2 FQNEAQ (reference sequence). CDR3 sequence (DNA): TGTGCCAGCAGCCCGACTAGCGTTCTGAGCTCCTACAATGAGCAGCTCTTC. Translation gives CASSPTSVLSSYNEQLF.

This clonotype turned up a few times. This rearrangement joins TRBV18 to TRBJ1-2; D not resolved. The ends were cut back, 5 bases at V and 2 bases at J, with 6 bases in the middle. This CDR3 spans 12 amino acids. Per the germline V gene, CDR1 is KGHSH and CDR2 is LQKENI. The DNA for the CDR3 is TGTGCCAGCTCAGCGAACAACTATGGCTACACCTTC. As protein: CASSANNYGYTF. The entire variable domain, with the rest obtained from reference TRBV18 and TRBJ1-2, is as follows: NAGVMQNPRHLVRRRGQEARLRCSPMKGHSHVYWYRQLPEEGLKFMVYLQKENIIDESGMPKERFSAEFPKEGPSILRIQQVVRGDSAAYFCASSANNYGYTFGSGTRLTVV.

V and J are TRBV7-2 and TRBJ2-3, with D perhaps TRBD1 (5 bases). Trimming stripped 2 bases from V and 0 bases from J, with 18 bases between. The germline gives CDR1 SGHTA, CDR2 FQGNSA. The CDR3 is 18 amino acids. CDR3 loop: CASSLPTAEWLSTDTQYF. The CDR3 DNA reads TGTGCCAGCAGCTTACCGACAGCCGAGTGGCTTAGCACAGATACGCAGTATTTT.

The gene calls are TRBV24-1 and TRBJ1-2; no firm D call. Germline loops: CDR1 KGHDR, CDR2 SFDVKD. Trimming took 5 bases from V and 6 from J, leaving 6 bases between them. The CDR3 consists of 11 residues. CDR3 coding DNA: TGTGCCACCAGTGGCATCAATGGCTACACCTTC. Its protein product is CATSGINGYTF.

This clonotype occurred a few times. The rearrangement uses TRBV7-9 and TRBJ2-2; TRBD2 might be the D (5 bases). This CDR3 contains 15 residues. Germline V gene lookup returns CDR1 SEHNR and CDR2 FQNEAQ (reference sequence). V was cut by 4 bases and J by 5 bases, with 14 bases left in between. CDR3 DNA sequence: TGTGCCAGCAGCTCTCTAGCATCGAGGACCGGGGAGCTGTTTTTT. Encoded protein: CASSSLASRTGELFF.

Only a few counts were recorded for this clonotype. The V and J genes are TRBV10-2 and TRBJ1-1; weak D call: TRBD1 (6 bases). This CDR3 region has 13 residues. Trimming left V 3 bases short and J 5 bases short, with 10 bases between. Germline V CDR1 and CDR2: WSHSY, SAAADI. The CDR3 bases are TGCGCCAGCAGTGACGGGGGGCTTACTGAAGCTTTCTTT. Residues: CASSDGGLTEAFF.

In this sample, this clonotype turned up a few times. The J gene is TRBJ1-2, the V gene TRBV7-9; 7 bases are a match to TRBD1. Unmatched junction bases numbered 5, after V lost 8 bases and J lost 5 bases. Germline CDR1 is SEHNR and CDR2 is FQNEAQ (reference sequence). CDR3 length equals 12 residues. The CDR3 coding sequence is TGTGCCAGCGAAGGGGGCGAATATGGCTACACCTTC. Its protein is CASEGGEYGYTF.

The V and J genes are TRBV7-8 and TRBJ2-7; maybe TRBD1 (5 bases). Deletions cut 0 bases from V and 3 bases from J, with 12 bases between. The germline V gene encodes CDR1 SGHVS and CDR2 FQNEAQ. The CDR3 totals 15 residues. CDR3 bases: TGTGCCAGCAGCTTAGCGCAGGGCCTAAACTACGAGCAGTACTTC. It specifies CASSLAQGLNYEQYF.

As DNA, the CDR3 is TGTGCCACCAGCAGAGGTGGGGTTACTGAAGCTTTCTTT. This gives the protein CATSRGGVTEAFF. V usage is TRBV15 and J usage is TRBJ1-1; D ambiguous. Trimming took 1 base from V and 5 from J, leaving 8 bases between them. Germline V CDR1 and CDR2: LNHNV, YYDKDF (reference sequence). The CDR3 runs to 13 residues.

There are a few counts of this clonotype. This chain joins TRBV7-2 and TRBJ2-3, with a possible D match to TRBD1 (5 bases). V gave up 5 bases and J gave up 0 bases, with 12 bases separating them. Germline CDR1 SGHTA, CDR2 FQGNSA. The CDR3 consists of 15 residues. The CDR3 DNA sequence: TGTGCCAGCAGCGAGCAGGGTCCTAGCACAGATACGCAGTATTTT. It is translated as CASSEQGPSTDTQYF. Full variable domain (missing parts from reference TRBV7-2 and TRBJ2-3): GAGVSQSPSNKVTEKGKDVELRCDPISGHTALYWYRQSLGQGLEFLIYFQGNSAPDKSGLPSDRFSAERTGGSVSTLTIQRTQQEDSAVYLCASSEQGPSTDTQYFGPGTRLTVL.

The CDR3 reads CSVAGNSGANVLTF. Here the CDR3 DNA reads TGCAGCGTTGCGGGAAACTCTGGGGCCAACGTCCTGACTTTC. The rearrangement uses TRBV29-1 and TRBJ2-6, with D tentatively TRBD2 (5 bases). Trimming took 4 bases from V and 0 from J, leaving 7 bases between them. The CDR3 is made up of 14 amino acids. Germline V gives CDR1 SQVTM, CDR2 ANQGSEA.

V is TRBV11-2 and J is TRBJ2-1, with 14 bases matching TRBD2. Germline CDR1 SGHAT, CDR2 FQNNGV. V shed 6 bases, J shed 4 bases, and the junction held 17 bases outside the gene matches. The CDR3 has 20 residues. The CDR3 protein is CASRRKSPGTSGGPYNEQFF. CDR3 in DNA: TGTGCCAGCAGACGGAAAAGTCCCGGGACTAGCGGGGGACCTTACAATGAGCAGTTCTTC.

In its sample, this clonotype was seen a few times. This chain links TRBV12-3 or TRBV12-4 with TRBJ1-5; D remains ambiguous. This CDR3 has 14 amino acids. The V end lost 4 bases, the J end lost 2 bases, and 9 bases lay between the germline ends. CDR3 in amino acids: CASSWAGGNQPQHF. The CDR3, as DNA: TGTGCCAGCAGTTGGGCAGGCGGCAATCAGCCCCAGCATTTT.

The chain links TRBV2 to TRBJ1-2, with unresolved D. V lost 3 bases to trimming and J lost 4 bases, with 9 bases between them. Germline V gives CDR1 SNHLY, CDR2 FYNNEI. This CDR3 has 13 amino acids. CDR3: CASSDGGIYGYTF. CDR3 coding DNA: TGTGCCAGCAGTGACGGAGGGATCTATGGCTACACCTTC.

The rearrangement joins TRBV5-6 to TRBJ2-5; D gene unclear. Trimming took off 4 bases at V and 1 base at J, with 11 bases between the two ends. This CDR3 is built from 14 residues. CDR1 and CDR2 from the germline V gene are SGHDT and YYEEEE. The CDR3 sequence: CASSEPGTQETQYF. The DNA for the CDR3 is TGTGCCAGCAGCGAACCGGGCACCCAAGAGACCCAGTACTTC.

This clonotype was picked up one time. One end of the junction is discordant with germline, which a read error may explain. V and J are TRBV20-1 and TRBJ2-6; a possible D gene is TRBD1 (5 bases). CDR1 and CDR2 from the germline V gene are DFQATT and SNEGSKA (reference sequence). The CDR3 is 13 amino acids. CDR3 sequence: CSPRYRGANVLTF. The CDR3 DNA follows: TGCAGTCCTAGATACAGGGGGGCCAACGTCCTGACTTTC.

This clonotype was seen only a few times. The CDR3 coding sequence is TGTGCCAGCAGCCAGGGGTTTGGGGGGCCTGAGCAGTTCTTC. Translated, it gives CASSQGFGGPEQFF. The chain recombines TRBV4-2 with TRBJ2-1, with D possibly being TRBD1 or TRBD2 (6 bases each). V lost 3 bases to trimming and J lost 9 bases, with 15 bases between them. CDR3 size: 14 residues. The germline V gene has CDR1 LGHNA and CDR2 YNFKEQ.

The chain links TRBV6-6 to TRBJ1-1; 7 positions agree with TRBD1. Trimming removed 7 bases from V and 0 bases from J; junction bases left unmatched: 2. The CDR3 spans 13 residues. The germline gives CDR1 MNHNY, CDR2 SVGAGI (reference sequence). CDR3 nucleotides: TGTGCCAGCATGGGACAGATGAACACTGAAGCTTTCTTT. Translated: CASMGQMNTEAFF.

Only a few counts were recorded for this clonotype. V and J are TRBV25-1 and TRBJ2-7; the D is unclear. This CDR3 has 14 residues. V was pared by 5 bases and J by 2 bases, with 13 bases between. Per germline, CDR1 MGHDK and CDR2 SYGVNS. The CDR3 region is CASSFGGYTYEQYF. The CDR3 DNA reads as TGTGCCAGCAGTTTCGGCGGTTACACCTACGAGCAGTACTTC.

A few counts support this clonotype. Written as DNA, the CDR3 is TGCGCCAGCAGCTGGGACAGGCCGGAATATGGCTACACCTTC. Encoded protein: CASSWDRPEYGYTF. This chain joins TRBV5-1 and TRBJ1-2; 8 bases match TRBD1. V was pared by 3 bases and J by 5 bases, with 6 bases of the junction left unmatched. Per the germline V gene, CDR1 is SGHRS and CDR2 is YFSETQ. The CDR3 sequence is 14 residues long.

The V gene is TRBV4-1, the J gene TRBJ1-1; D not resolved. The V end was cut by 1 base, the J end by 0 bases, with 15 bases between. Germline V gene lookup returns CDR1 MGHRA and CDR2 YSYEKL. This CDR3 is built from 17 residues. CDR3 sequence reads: CASSQVPRRRLNTEAFF. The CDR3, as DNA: TGCGCCAGCAGCCAAGTTCCGCGACGGCGGTTGAACACTGAAGCTTTCTTT.